This TCR beta chain was sequenced for a study of tumor-infiltrating lymphocytes in primary liver carcinoma. A constant-region primer served to make TCR beta cDNA from approximately 490 ng total RNA. Libraries covering TCR beta were generated through three nested multiplex PCR rounds (using a slightly modified ARM-PCR). TCRdb re-called the multiplex PCR reads through MiXCR, storing one row per CDR3 protein. The repertoire holds fewer than 250,000 distinct CDR3 sequences, 65% seen once, with 7% to 8.5% in the top ten. Unsorted whole blood yielded blood RNA, and germline DNA was extracted as well. In the case of this clonotype: An end of the junction differs from the germline gene, which may be a read error.

The sequence came from a woman aged 55 to 70 with primary liver carcinoma and hepatitis B virus infection. Sequencing input: peripheral blood.

CDR3 amino acids: CASSLGVGRANVQYF. CDR3 coding DNA: TGTGCTAGCAGTTTAGGAGTCGGGAGGGCCAACGTGCAGTACTTC. J is TRBJ2-7 and V is TRBV12-3 or TRBV12-4; TRBD2 matches 8 bases. The CDR3 totals 15 residues.